The 14 T cell receptor beta chains below were found in one sample sequenced in a study of blood T cell repertoires in COVID-19. Here immunoSEQ multiplex PCR was the method, and the copy in TCRdb shows in-frame clones only, minus some. Among 97,000 or so clones listed, almost 80% were seen once. Source material: peripheral blood. The source is a man aged 55 to 69 with active or convalescent COVID-19.

This clone was counted many times. The chain is built from TRBV6-5 and TRBJ1-1, with TRBD1 matching 7 bases. Losses at the gene ends were 6 bases for V and 4 bases for J; bases not matched to a gene: 5. The CDR3 length is 13 residues. Per germline, CDR1 MNHEY and CDR2 SVGAGI. CDR3 region: CASRGGGGTEAFF. CDR3 sequence (DNA): TGTGCCAGCAGAGGGGGCGGTGGCACTGAAGCTTTCTTT.

The rearrangement uses TRBV5-1 and TRBJ1-2; maybe TRBD1 (5 bases). Germline CDR1 SGHRS, CDR2 YFSETQ. V was cut by 4 bases and J by 10 bases, with 17 bases left in between. The CDR3 is 13 residues long. CDR3 coding DNA: TGCGCCAGCAGCCTGGGGGGGGGAGAAGTCTACACCTTC. Residues: CASSLGGGEVYTF.

The gene calls are TRBV6-1 and TRBJ2-4; D is possibly TRBD1 (5 bases). Trimming left V 2 bases short and J 6 bases short, with 8 bases between. The germline V gene has CDR1 MNHNS and CDR2 SASEGT. This CDR3 has 13 amino acids. CDR3: CASSEYRGNIQYF. Here the CDR3 DNA reads TGTGCCAGCAGTGAATATAGGGGAAACATTCAGTACTTC.

As for this clone: The limits of the CDR3 on the DNA are not certain, so only TCRdb's listed CDR3 is given. This chain links TRBV12-2 with TRBJ1-1; TRBD1, the D gene given by the table, was not confirmed from the DNA. TRBV12-2 is a pseudogene segment. From its first to its last residue, the CDR3 has 16 amino acids. The CDR3 loop is CASRFGTGAENTEAFF.

The CDR3 region has the DNA TGTGCCAGTTGGGGACAGCGAGCTAACTATGGCTACACCTTC. Translated: CASWGQRANYGYTF. The rearrangement uses TRBV28 and TRBJ1-2; 7 bases line up with TRBD1. The germline V gene encodes CDR1 MDHEN and CDR2 SYDVKM. There are 14 residues in the CDR3. The junction had 7 bases not matched to a gene; V was cut back by 9 bases and J by 0 bases.

The rearrangement links TRBV7-9 to TRBJ1-5; 8 nucleotides agree with TRBD1. Germline CDR1 and CDR2: SEHNR and FQNEAQ (reference sequence). The CDR3 is 16 amino acids. Unmatched junction bases numbered 8, after V lost 2 bases and J lost 5 bases. The CDR3 loop is CASSLLRTGRDQPQHF. CDR3 in DNA: TGTGCCAGCAGCTTATTGCGGACAGGGAGGGATCAGCCCCAGCATTTT.

The chain combines TRBV7-9 with TRBJ2-1; 11 bases map to TRBD2. V trimming: 4 bases; J trimming: 3 bases; junction bases outside the gene matches: 2. Germline assignment: CDR1 SEHNR and CDR2 FQNEAQ (reference sequence). CDR3 length equals 15 residues. Here the CDR3 reads CASSSGTSGYNEQFF. CDR3 sequence (DNA): TGTGCCAGCAGCTCCGGGACTAGCGGCTACAATGAGCAGTTCTTC.

The chain recombines TRBV24-1 with TRBJ2-1, with TRBD2 identical over 7 bases. CDR3 length: 16 residues. Germline V gene data show CDR1 as KGHDR and CDR2 as SFDVKD. With V trimmed by 8 bases and J by 0 bases, 9 bases remained unmatched. The chain's CDR3 is CATIEWEGASYNEQFF. The CDR3 coding sequence is TGTGCCACCATCGAGTGGGAGGGCGCCTCCTACAATGAGCAGTTCTTC.

The chain joins TRBV4-1 to TRBJ2-5, with D tentatively TRBD2 (5 bases). The CDR3 sequence is 14 residues long. Germline-derived CDR1 and CDR2 are MGHRA and YSYEKL. Trimming cost V 1 base and J 5 bases, with 11 bases left between them. The CDR3 protein is CASSQGGRGETQYF. The CDR3 nucleotides read TGCGCCAGCAGCCAAGGAGGACGCGGGGAGACCCAGTACTTC.

In this sample, this clone turned up once. V usage is TRBV2 and J usage is TRBJ1-5; 7 bases map to TRBD1. The germline V gene has CDR1 SNHLY and CDR2 FYNNEI. The CDR3 has 15 amino acids. J lost 5 bases, V lost 6 bases, and 10 bases had no gene match. The CDR3 bases are TGTGCCAGCAGCGAGACAGGGAGTCATGATCAGCCCCAGCATTTT. Its protein product is CASSETGSHDQPQHF.

The chain recombines TRBV11-2 with TRBJ2-5; D not resolved. CDR3 length equals 11 residues. V lost 5 bases and J lost 2, with 3 bases in between. The germline V gene has CDR1 SGHAT and CDR2 FQNNGV. The CDR3 protein is CASSPQETQYF. CDR3 in DNA: TGTGCCAGCAGCCCGCAAGAGACCCAGTACTTC.

The rearrangement uses TRBV5-1 and TRBJ2-2, with TRBD2 matching 7 bases. This CDR3 is built from 14 residues. Germline CDR1 reads SGHRS; CDR2 reads YFSETQ. V dropped 10 bases and J dropped 5; count of bases not matched to a gene: 11. In nucleotides, the CDR3 is TGCGCCTCCGCTCCGGGGGAGGGAACCGGGGAGCTGTTTTTT. It is translated as CASAPGEGTGELFF.

This clone was counted many times. The chain links TRBV28 to TRBJ2-7; TRBD2 matches at 14 bases. V was pared by 4 bases and J by 5 bases, with 4 bases of the junction left unmatched. The CDR3 contains 15 residues. Germline CDR1 MDHEN, CDR2 SYDVKM. The CDR3 loop reads CASSSGLAGEHEQYV. The CDR3 coding sequence is TGTGCCAGCAGTTCGGGACTAGCGGGAGAGCACGAGCAGTACGTC.

Concerning this clone: Other nucleotide sequences in the sample specify the same CDR3. J is TRBJ1-2 and V is TRBV6-5, with a weak D call TRBD1 (5 bases). CDR1 and CDR2 (germline): MNHEY, SVGAGI. This CDR3 region has 14 residues. Trimming stripped 2 bases from V and 2 bases from J, with 9 bases between. CDR3: CASSYRGGNYGYTF. For the CDR3, the DNA is TGTGCCAGCAGTTACCGGGGGGGGAACTATGGCTACACCTTC.